The sequence of this T cell receptor (beta chain) was determined in a study of identical twins. Template switching added a universal primer site, and cDNA bore unique molecular identifiers. TCRdb re-analysed the 5' RACE reads in MiXCR, keeping a single row per CDR3 protein. The table records approximately 590,000 distinct CDR3 sequences, 7.5% to 10% of them present only once. Healthy Caucasian individuals made up all the donors. This clonotype was picked up many times. This CDR3 region has 15 residues. V lost 4 bases, J lost 3 bases, and 6 bases stayed unmatched. Per germline, CDR1 SGDLS and CDR2 YYNGEE. These data were also reused for a study on yellow fever vaccine responses in identical twins.

This clonotype originated in a woman aged 18-30 years in good health. This chain links TRBV9 with TRBJ2-3, with 9 bases aligning to TRBD1. The sequencing sample was made of PBMCs. The CDR3 loop is CASSKQGAETDTQYF. CDR3 sequence (DNA): TGTGCCAGCAGCAAACAGGGGGCCGAGACAGATACGCAGTATTTT. The full variable domain, with the rest looked up from reference TRBV9 and TRBJ2-3, is DSGVTQTPKHLITATGQRVTLRCSPRSGDLSVYWYQQSLDQGLQFLIQYYNGEERAKGNILERFSAQQFPDLHSELNLSSLELGDSALYFCASSKQGAETDTQYFGPGTRLTVL.